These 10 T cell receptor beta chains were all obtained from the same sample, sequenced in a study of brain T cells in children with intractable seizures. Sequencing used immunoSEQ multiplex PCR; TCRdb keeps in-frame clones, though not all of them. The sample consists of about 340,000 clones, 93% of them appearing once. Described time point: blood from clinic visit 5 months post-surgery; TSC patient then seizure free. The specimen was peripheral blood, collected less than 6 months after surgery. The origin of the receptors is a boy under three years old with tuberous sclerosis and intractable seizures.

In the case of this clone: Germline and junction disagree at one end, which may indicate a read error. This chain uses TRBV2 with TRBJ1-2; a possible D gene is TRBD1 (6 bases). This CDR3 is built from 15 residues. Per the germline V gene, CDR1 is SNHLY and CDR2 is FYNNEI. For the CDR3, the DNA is TGTGCCAGCAGCGAAGGGGGGTCAGACCTGGAGGGCTACACCTTC. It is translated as CASSEGGSDLEGYTF.

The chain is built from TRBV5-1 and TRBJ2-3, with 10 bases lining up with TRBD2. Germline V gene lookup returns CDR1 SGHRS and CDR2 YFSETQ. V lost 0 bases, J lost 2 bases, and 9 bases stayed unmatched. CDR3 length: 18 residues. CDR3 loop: CASSLASGGELFTDTQYF. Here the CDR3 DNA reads TGCGCCAGCAGCTTGGCTAGCGGGGGCGAACTTTTCACAGATACGCAGTATTTT.

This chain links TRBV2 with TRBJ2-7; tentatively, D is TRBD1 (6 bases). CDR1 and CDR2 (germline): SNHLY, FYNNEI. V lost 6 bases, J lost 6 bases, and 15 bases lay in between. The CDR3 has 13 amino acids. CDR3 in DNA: TGTGCCAGCAGCGATGACAGGCTTCTCGAGCAGTACTTC. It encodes CASSDDRLLEQYF.

CDR3 nucleotides: TGTGCCAGCAGCTCTAAGAACACTGAAGCTTTCTTT. Protein product: CASSSKNTEAFF. The chain carries TRBV7-9 and TRBJ1-1, with D uncertain. Germline CDR1 is SEHNR and CDR2 is FQNEAQ (reference sequence). This CDR3 is 12 amino acids long. V lost 4 bases and J 1 base, leaving 4 bases between the germline ends.

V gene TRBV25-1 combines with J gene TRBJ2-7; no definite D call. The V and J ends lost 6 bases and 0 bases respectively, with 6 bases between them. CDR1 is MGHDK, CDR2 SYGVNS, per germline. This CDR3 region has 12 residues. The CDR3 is CASRDLSYEQYF. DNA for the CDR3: TGTGCCAGCAGGGATCTCTCCTACGAGCAGTACTTC.

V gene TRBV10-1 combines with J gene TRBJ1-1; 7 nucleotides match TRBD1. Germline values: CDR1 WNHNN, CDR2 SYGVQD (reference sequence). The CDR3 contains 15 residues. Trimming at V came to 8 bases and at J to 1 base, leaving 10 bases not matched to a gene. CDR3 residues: CASSGTAIRNTEAFF. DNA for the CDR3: TGCGCCAGCTCCGGGACAGCGATCCGGAACACTGAAGCTTTCTTT.

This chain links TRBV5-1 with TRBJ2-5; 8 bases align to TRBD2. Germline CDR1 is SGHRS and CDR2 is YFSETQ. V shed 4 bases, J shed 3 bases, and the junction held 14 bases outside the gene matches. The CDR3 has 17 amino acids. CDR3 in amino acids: CASSPVLLAVPKETQYF. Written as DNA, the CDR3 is TGCGCCAGCAGCCCGGTCTTACTAGCGGTACCGAAAGAGACCCAGTACTTC.

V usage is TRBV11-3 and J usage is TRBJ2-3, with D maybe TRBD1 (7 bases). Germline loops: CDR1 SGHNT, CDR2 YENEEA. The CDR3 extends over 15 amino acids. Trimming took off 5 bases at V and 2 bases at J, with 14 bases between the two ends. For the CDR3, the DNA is TGTGCCAGCAGCCGGCGGGACAGTTACACAGATACGCAGTATTTT. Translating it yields CASSRRDSYTDTQYF. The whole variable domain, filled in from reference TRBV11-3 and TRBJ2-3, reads EAGVVQSPRYKIIEKKQPVAFWCNPISGHNTLYWYLQNLGQGPELLIRYENEEAVDDSQLPKDRFSAERLKGVDSTLKIQPAELGDSAVYLCASSRRDSYTDTQYFGPGTRLTVL.

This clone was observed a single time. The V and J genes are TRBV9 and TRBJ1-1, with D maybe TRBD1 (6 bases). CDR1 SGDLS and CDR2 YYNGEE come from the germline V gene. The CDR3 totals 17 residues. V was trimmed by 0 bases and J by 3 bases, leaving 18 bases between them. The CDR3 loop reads CASSVEYGTPGDTEAFF. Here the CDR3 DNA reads TGTGCCAGCAGCGTAGAATATGGGACACCAGGGGACACTGAAGCTTTCTTT. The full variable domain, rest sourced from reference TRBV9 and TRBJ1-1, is DSGVTQTPKHLITATGQRVTLRCSPRSGDLSVYWYQQSLDQGLQFLIQYYNGEERAKGNILERFSAQQFPDLHSELNLSSLELGDSALYFCASSVEYGTPGDTEAFFGQGTRLTVV.

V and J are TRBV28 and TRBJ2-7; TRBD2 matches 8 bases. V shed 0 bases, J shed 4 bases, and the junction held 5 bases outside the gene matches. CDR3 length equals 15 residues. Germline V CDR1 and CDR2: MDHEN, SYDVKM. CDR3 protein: CASSLWLAGEYEQYF. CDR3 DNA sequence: TGTGCCAGCAGTTTATGGCTAGCGGGCGAGTACGAGCAGTACTTC.